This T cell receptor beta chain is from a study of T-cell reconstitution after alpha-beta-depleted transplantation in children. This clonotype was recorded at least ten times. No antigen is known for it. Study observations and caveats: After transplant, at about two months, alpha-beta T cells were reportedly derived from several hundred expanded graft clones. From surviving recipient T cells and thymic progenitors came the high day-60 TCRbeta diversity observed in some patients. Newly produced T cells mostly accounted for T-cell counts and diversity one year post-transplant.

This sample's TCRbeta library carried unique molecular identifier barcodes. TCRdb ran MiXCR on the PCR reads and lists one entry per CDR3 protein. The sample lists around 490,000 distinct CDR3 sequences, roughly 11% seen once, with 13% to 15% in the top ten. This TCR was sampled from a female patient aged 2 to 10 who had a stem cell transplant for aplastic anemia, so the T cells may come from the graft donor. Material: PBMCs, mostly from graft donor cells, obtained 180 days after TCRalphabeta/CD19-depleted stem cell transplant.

CDR3 coding DNA: TGTGCCAGCAGTGGGACAGGTCGAATTCTCGAGCAGTACTTC. It is translated as CASSGTGRILEQYF. The rearrangement uses TRBV2 and TRBJ2-7; 7 positions match TRBD1. After removal of 4 bases from V and 6 bases from J, the junction contained 9 bases not matched to a gene. The CDR3 has 14 residues. CDR1 SNHLY and CDR2 FYNNEI come from the germline V gene.